The clone carrying this T cell receptor beta chain was seen only a few times. The target antigen is unknown. Specified time point: peripheral blood 6 weeks after treatment start. Enrolled patients showed locally advanced or metastatic urothelial carcinoma. This specimen belongs to a study of PD-L1 blockade in urothelial cancer. The wider study: Individuals in the cohort had been given 0 to 3 earlier chemotherapy regimens. Samples of blood were analyzed 3 weeks (second dose) and 6 weeks after treatment start. Study-wide results and caveats: Lower than median blood TCR clonality before treatment predicted better survival.

Germline lookup yields CDR1 MNHEY and CDR2 SVGAGI. The V end was cut by 0 bases, the J end by 3 bases, with 12 bases between. This CDR3 comprises 15 residues. Measured with immunoSEQ multiplex PCR; TCRdb has only the in-frame clones, and not every one. This table holds roughly 120,000 clones, 75% to 95% found once. The chain joins TRBV6-5 to TRBJ2-7; TRBD2 might be the D (6 bases). The specimen comprised PBMCs, sampled around atezolizumab (anti-PD-L1) treatment. The TCR was taken from a man between 60 and 75 years old with urothelial cancer. Written as DNA, the CDR3 is TGTGCCAGCAGTTACTCGAATCGGGGGAACTACGAGCAGTACTTC. Translation: CASSYSNRGNYEQYF.